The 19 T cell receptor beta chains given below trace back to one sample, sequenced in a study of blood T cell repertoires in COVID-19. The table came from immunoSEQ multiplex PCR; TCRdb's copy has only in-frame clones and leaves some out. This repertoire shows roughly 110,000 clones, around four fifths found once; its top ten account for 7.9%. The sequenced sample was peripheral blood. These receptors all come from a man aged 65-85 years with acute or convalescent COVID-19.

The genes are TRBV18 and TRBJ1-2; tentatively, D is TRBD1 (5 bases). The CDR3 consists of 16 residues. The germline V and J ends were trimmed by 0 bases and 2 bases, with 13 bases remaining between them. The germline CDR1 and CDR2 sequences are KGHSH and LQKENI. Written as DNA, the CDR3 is TGTGCCAGCTCACCACCCAGGGAGGAAGCGAACTATGGCTACACCTTC. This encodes CASSPPREEANYGYTF.

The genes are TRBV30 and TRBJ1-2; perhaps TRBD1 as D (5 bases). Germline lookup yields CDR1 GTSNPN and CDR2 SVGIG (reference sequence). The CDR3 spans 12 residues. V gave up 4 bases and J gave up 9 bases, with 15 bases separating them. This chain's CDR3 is CAWTAGELSYTF. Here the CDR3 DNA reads TGTGCCTGGACGGCGGGGGAATTGAGCTACACCTTC.

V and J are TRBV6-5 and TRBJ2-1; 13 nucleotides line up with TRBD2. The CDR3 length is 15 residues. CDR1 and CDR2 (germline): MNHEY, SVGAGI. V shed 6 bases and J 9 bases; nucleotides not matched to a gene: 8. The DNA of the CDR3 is TGTGCCAGCAGACTAGCGGGGGGGCCAGAGAGTGAGCAGTTCTTC. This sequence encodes CASRLAGGPESEQFF.

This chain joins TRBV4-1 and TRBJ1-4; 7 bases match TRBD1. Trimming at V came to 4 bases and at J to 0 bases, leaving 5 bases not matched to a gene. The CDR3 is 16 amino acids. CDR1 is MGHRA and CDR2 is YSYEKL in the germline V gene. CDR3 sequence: CASSPGQTATNEKLFF. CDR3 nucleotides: TGCGCCAGCAGCCCGGGACAGACTGCAACTAATGAAAAACTGTTTTTT.

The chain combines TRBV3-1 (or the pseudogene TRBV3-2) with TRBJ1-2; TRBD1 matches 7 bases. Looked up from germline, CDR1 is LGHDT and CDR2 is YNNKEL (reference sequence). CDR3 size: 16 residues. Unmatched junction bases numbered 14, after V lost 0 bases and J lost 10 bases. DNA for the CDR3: TGTGCCAGCAGCCAAGACGGAAAAGGGACAGAAACCACCTACACCTTC. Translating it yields CASSQDGKGTETTYTF.

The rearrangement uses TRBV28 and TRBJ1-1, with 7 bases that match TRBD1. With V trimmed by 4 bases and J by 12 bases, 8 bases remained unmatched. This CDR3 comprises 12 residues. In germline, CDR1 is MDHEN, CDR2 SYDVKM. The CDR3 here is CASSSRQGTTFF. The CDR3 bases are TGTGCCAGCAGTTCTAGACAGGGTACAACTTTCTTT.

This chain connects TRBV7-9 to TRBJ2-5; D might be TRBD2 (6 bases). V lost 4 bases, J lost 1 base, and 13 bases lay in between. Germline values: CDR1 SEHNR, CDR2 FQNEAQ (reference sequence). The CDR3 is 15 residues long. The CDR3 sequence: CASSSLGGFQETQYF. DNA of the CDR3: TGTGCCAGCAGCTCATTGGGGGGATTCCAAGAGACCCAGTACTTC. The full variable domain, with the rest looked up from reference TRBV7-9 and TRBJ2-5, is DTGVSQNPRHKITKRGQNVTFRCDPISEHNRLYWYRQTLGQGPEFLTYFQNEAQLEKSRLLSDRFSAERPKGSFSTLEIQRTEQGDSAMYLCASSSLGGFQETQYFGPGTRLLVL.

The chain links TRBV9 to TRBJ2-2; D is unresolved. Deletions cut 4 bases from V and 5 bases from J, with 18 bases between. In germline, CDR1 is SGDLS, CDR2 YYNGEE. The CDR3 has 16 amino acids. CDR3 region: CASSFQTLVGTGELFF. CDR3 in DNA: TGTGCCAGCAGCTTTCAGACTTTGGTGGGTACCGGGGAGCTGTTTTTT.

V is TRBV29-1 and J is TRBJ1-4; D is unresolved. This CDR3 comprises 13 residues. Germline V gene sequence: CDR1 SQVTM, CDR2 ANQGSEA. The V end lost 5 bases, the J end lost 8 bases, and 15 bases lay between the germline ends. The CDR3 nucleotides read TGCAGCGTTTCCGACTTGATGCGCGAAAAACTGTTTTTT. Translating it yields CSVSDLMREKLFF.

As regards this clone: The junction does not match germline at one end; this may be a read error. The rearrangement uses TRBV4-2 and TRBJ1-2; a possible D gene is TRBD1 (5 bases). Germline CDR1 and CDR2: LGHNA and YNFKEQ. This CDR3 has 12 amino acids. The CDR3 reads CASSQDRQSSLF. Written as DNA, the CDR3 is TGTGCCAGCAGCCAAGATCGACAGTCCTCACTCTTC.

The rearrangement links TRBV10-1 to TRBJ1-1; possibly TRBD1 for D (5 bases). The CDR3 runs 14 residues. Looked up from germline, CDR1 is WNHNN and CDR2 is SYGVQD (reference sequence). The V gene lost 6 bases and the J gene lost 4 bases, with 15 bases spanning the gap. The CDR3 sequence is CASRPDSTRTEAFF. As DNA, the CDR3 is TGCGCCAGCAGGCCCGACAGCACCCGCACTGAAGCTTTCTTT.

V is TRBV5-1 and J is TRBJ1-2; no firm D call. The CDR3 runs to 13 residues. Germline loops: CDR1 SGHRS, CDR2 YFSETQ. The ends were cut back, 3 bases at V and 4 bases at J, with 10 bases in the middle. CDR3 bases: TGCGCCAGCAGCTCGTTCGACTCCTATGGCTACACCTTC. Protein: CASSSFDSYGYTF.

The CDR3 is CASSPPPGRVSGYTF. CDR3 DNA: TGTGCCAGCAGCCCCCCGCCAGGGAGGGTGAGTGGCTACACCTTC. This chain connects TRBV5-4 to TRBJ1-2, with a possible D match to TRBD1 (5 bases). V lost 4 bases to trimming and J lost 7 bases, with 20 bases between them. Per the germline V gene, CDR1 is SGHNT and CDR2 is YYREEE (reference sequence). The length of the CDR3 is 15 residues. The full variable domain, in which reference TRBV5-4 and TRBJ1-2 provide the parts outside the CDR3, is ETGVTQSPTHLIKTRGQQVTLRCSSQSGHNTVSWYQQALGQGPQFIFQYYREEENGRGNFPPRFSGLQFPNYSSELNVNALELDDSALYLCASSPPPGRVSGYTFGSGTRLTVV.

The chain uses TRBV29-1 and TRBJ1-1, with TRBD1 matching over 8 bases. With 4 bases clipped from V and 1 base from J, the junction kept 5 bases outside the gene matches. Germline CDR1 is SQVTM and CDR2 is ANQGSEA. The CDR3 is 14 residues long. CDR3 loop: CSVGWGTGNTEAFF. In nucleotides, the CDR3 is TGCAGCGTTGGATGGGGGACAGGGAACACTGAAGCTTTCTTT.

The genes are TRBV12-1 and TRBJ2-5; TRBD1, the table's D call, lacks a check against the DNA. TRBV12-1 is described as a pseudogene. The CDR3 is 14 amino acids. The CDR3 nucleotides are TGTGCCAGCAGCTTTGGCCAGGGGAAAGAGACCCAGTACTTC. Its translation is CASSFGQGKETQYF.

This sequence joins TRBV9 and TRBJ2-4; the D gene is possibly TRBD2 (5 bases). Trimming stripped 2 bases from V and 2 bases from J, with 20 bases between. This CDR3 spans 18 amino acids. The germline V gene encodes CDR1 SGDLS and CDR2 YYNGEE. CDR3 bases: TGTGCCAGCAGCGTTCGCCCCATTCAATCGGACTCCAAAAACATTCAGTACTTC. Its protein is CASSVRPIQSDSKNIQYF. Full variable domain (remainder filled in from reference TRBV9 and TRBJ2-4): DSGVTQTPKHLITATGQRVTLRCSPRSGDLSVYWYQQSLDQGLQFLIQYYNGEERAKGNILERFSAQQFPDLHSELNLSSLELGDSALYFCASSVRPIQSDSKNIQYFGAGTRLSVL.

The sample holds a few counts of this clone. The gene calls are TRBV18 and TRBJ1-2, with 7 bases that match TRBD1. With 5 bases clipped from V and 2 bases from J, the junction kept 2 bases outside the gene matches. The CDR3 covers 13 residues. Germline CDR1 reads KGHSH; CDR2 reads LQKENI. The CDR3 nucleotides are TGTGCCAGCTCAAGGGGACAGAACTATGGCTACACCTTC. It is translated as CASSRGQNYGYTF. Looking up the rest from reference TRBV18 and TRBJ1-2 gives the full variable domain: NAGVMQNPRHLVRRRGQEARLRCSPMKGHSHVYWYRQLPEEGLKFMVYLQKENIIDESGMPKERFSAEFPKEGPSILRIQQVVRGDSAAYFCASSRGQNYGYTFGSGTRLTVV.

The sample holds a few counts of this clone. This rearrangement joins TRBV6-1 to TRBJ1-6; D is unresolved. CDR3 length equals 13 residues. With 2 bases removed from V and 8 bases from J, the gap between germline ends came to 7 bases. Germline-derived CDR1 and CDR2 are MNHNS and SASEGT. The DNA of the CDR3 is TGTGCCAGCAGTGAAAGTCTAGATTCACCCCTCCACTTT. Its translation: CASSESLDSPLHF.

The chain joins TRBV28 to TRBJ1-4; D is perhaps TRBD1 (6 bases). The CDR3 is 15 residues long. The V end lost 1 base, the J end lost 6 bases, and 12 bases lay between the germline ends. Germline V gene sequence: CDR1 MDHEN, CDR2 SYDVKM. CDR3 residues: CASSLSGTKDEKLFF. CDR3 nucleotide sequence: TGTGCCAGCAGTTTATCAGGGACAAAGGATGAAAAACTGTTTTTT.